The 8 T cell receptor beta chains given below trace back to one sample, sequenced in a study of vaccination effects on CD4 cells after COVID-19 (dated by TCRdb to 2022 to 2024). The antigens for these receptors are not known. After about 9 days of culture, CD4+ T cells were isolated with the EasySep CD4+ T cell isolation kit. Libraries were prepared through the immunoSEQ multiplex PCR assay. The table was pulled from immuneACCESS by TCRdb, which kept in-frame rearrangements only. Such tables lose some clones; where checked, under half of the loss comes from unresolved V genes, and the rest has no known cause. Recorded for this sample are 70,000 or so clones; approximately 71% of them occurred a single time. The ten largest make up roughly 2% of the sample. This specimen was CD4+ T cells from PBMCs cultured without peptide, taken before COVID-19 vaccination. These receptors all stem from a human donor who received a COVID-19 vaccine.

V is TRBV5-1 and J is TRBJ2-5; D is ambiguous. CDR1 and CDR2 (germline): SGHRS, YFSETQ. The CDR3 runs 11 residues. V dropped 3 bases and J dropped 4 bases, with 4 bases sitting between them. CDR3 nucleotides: TGCGCCAGCAGCTGGGGAGAGACCCAGTACTTC. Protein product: CASSWGETQYF.

CDR3 region: CASSLQGISNEKLFF. The CDR3 nucleotides are TGTGCCAGCAGTTTGCAGGGTATATCTAATGAAAAACTGTTTTTT. The chain combines TRBV28 with TRBJ1-4; maybe TRBD1 (5 bases). The CDR3 sequence is 15 residues long. Germline V gene data show CDR1 as MDHEN and CDR2 as SYDVKM. Trimming stripped 3 bases from V and 3 bases from J, with 11 bases between.

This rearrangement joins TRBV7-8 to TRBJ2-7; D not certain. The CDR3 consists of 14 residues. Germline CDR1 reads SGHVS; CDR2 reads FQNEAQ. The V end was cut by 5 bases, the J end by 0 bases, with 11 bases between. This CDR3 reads CASSREVSSYEQYV. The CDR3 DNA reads TGTGCCAGCAGCCGAGAAGTTAGCTCCTACGAGCAGTACGTC.

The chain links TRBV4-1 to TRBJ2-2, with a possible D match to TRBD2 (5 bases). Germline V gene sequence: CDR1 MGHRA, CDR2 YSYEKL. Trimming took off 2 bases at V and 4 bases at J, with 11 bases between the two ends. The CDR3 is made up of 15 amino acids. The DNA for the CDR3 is TGCGCCAGCAGCCAACCCAGTGGGAGCACCGGGGAGCTGTTTTTT. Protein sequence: CASSQPSGSTGELFF.

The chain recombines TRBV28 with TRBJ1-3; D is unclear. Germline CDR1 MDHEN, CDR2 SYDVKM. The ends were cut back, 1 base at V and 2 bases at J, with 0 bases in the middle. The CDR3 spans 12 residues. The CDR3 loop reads CASSLSGNTIYF. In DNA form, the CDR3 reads TGTGCCAGCAGTTTATCTGGAAACACCATATATTTT.

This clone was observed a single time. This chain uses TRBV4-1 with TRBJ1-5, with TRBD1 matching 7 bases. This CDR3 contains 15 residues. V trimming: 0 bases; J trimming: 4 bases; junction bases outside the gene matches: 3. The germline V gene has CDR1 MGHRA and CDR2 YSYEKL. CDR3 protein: CASSQEGTVNQPQHF. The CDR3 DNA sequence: TGCGCCAGCAGCCAAGAAGGGACAGTAAATCAGCCCCAGCATTTT.

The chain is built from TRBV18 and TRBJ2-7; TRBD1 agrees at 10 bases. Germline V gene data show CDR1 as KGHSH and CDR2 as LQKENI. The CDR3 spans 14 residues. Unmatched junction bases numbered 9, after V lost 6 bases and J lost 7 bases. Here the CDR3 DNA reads TGTGCCAGCTCGCGGGGGACAGGGGTAGGGGAGCAGTACGTC. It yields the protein CASSRGTGVGEQYV.

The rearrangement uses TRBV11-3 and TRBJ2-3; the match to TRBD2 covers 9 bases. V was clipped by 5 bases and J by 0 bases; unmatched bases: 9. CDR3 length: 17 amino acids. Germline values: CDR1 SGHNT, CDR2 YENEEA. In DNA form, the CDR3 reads TGTGCCAGCAGCCCCGGGACTAGCCCCCCTAGCACAGATACGCAGTATTTT. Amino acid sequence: CASSPGTSPPSTDTQYF.